The clone carrying this T cell receptor (beta chain) showed up just a few times. Here immunoSEQ multiplex PCR was the method, and the copy in TCRdb shows in-frame clones only, minus some. The data contain about 130,000 clones, around 79% of them seen just once; the ten biggest clones take up around 5%. This sample was taken from a study of blood T cell repertoires in COVID-19. Turning to the study itself: PBMCs, B-cell-depleted T cells, or T cells provided the cDNA or gDNA that made up the material.

Germline CDR1 SGHTS, CDR2 YDEGEE. This CDR3 has 17 amino acids. Trimming pared 1 base from V and 8 bases from J, leaving 22 bases between. The gene calls are TRBV5-8 and TRBJ1-5; tentative D call: TRBD1 (6 bases). This sequence originates from a woman between 65 and 79 years old with COVID-19, enrolled during active disease. The sample comprised peripheral blood. The CDR3 sequence: CASSLLRTVSLVEPQHF. CDR3 sequence (DNA): TGTGCCAGCAGCTTGCTCAGGACAGTGAGCTTGGTGGAGCCCCAGCATTTT.